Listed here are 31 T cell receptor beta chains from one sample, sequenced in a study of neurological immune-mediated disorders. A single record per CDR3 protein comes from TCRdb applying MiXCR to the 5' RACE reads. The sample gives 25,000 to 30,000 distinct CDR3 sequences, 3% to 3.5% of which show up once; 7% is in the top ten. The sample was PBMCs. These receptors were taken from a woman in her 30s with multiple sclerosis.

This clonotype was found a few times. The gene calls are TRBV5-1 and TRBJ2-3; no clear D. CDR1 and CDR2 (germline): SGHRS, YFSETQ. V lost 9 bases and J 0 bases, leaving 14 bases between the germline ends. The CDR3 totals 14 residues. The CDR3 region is CATRPSTSTDTQYF. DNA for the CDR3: TGCGCCACCCGTCCTTCCACTAGCACAGATACGCAGTATTTT.

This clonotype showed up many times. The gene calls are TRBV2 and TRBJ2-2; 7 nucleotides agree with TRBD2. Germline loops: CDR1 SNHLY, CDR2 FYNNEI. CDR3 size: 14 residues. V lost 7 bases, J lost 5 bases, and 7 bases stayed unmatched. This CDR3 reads CASMRESRTGELFF. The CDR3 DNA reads TGTGCCAGCATGCGGGAGTCTCGTACCGGGGAGCTGTTTTTT.

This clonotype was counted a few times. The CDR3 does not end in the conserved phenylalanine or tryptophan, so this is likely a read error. DNA for the CDR3: TGCAGTGCTAGAGTAACCGGGGAGCTGTTTAAT. This sequence encodes CSARVTGELFN. This rearrangement joins TRBV20-1 to TRBJ2-2; no reliable D call. The V gene's germline CDR1 is DFQATT and CDR2 SNEGSKA (reference sequence). The CDR3 covers 11 residues. With 1 base removed from V and 5 bases from J, the gap between germline ends came to 2 bases.

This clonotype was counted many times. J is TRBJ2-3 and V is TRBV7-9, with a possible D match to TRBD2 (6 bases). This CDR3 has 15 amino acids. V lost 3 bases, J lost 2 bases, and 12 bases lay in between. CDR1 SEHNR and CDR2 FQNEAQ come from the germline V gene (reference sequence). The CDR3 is CASSLAGLATDTQYF. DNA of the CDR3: TGTGCCAGCAGCTTGGCGGGACTTGCCACAGATACGCAGTATTTT.

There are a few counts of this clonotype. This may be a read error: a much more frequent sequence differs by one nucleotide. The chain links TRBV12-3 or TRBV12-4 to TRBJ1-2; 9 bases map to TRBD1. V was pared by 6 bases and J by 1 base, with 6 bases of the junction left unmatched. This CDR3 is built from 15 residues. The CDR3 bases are TGTGCCAGCAGCTATGACAGGGGGATTAACTATGGCTACACCTTC. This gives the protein CASSYDRGINYGYTF.

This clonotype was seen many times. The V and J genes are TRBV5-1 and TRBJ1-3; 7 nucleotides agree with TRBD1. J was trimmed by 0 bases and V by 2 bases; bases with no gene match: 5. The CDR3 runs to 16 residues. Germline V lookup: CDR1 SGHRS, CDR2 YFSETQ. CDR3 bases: TGCGCCAGCAGCTTAAGGGACAGCAGCTCTGGAAACACCATATATTTT. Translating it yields CASSLRDSSSGNTIYF. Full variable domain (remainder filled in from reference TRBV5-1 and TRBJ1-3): KAGVTQTPRYLIKTRGQQVTLSCSPISGHRSVSWYQQTPGQGLQFLFEYFSETQRNKGNFPGRFSGRQFSNSRSEMNVSTLELGDSALYLCASSLRDSSSGNTIYFGEGSWLTVV.

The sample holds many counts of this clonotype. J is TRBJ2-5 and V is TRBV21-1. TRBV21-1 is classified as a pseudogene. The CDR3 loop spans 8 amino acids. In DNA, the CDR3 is TGTGCCAGCAGAAAAGGCAACTTC. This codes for CASRKGNF.

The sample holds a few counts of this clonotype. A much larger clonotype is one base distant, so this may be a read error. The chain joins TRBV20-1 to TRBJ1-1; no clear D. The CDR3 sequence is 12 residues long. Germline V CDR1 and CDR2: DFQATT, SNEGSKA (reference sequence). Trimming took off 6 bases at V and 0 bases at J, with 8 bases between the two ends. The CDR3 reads CSARNVNTEAFF. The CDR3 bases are TGCAGTGCCCGAAATGTGAACACTGAAGCTTTCTTT.

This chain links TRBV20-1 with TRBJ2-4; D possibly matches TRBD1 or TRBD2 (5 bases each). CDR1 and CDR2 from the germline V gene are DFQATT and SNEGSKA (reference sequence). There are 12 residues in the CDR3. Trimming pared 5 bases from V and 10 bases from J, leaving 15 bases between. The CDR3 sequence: CSAPVRGEIQYF. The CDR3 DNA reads TGCAGTGCTCCAGTAAGAGGGGAAATTCAGTACTTC.

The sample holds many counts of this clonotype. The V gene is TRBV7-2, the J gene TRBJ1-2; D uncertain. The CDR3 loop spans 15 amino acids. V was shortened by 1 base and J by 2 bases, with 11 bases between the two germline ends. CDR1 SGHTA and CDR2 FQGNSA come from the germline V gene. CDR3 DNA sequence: TGTGCCAGCAGCTTAGTGGCAGGTGGGAACTATGGCTACACCTTC. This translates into CASSLVAGGNYGYTF.

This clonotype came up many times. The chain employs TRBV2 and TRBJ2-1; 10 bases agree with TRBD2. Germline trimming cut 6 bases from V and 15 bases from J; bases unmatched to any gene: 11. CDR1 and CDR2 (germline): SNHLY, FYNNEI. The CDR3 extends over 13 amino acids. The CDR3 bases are TGTGCCAGCAGCCCATTTGAGCGGGGGGGCCGGTTCTTC. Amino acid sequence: CASSPFERGGRFF.

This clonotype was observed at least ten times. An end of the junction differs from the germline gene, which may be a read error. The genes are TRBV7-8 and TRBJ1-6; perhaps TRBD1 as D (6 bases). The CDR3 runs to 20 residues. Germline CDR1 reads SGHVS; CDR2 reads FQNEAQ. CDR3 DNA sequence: TGTGCCAGCAGCTTAAGTAGGATTCTGACAGGAAGCTCCTATAATTCACCCCTCAACTTT. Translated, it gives CASSLSRILTGSSYNSPLNF.

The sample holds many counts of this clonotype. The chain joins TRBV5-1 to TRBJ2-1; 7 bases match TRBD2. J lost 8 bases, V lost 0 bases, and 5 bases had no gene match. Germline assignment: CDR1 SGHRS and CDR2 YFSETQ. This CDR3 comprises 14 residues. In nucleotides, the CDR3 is TGCGCCAGCAGCTTGGCCTTGGGGGGGGATGAGCAGTTCTTC. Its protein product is CASSLALGGDEQFF.

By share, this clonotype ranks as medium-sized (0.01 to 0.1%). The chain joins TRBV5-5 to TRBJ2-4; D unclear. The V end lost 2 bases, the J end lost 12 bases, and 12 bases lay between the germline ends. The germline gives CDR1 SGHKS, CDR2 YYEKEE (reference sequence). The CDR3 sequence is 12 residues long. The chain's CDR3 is CASSFLEEPQYF. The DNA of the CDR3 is TGTGCCAGCAGCTTTCTAGAAGAGCCTCAGTACTTC.

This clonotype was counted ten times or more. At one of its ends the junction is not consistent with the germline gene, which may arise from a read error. The CDR3 region is CASSKATRIQYF. The DNA of the CDR3 is TGTGCCAGCAGTAAAGCGACTAGGATTCAGTACTTC. This chain connects TRBV2 to TRBJ2-4, with a possible D match to TRBD2 (6 bases). The CDR3 contains 12 residues. CDR1 and CDR2 from the germline V gene are SNHLY and FYNNEI.

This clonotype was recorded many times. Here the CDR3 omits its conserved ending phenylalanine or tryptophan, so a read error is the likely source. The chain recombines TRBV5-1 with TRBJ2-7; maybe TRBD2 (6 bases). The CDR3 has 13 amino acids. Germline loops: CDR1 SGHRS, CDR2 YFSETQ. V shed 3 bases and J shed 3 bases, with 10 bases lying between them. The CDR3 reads CASSSGLDYEQYN. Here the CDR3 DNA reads TGCGCCAGCAGCTCGGGACTCGACTACGAGCAGTACAAC.

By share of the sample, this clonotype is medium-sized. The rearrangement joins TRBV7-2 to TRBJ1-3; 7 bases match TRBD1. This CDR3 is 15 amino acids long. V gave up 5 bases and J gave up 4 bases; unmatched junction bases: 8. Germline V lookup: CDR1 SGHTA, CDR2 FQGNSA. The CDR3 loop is CASSPQGQLGNTIYF. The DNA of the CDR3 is TGTGCCAGCAGCCCCCAGGGACAGTTGGGAAACACCATATATTTT. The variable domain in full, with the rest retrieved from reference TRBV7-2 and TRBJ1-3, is GAGVSQSPSNKVTEKGKDVELRCDPISGHTALYWYRQSLGQGLEFLIYFQGNSAPDKSGLPSDRFSAERTGGSVSTLTIQRTQQEDSAVYLCASSPQGQLGNTIYFGEGSWLTVV.

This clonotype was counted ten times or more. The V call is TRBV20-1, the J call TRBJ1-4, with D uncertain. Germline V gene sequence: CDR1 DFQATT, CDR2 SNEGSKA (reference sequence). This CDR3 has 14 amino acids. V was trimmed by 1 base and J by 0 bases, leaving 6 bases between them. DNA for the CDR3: TGCAGTGCTAGAGCTTCTGCAACTAATGAAAAACTGTTTTTT. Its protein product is CSARASATNEKLFF.

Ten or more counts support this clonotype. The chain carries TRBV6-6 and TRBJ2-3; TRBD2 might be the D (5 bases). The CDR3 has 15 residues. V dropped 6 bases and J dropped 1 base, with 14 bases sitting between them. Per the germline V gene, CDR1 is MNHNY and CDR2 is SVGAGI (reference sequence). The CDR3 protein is CASRSPRRGTDTQYF. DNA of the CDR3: TGTGCCAGCAGGTCCCCTAGGCGGGGCACAGATACGCAGTATTTT.

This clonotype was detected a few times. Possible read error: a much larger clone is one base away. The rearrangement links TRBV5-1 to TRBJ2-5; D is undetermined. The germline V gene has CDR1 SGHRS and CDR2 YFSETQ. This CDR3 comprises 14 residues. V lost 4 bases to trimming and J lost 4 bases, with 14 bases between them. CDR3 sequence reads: CASSPSGLGETQYF. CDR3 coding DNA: TGCGCCAGCAGCCCCTCCGGGTTAGGAGAGACCCAGTACTTC. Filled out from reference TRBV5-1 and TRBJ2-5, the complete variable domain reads KAGVTQTPRYLIKTRGQQVTLSCSPISGHRSVSWYQQTPGQGLQFLFEYFSETQRNKGNFPGRFSGRQFSNSRSEMNVSTLELGDSALYLCASSPSGLGETQYFGPGTRLLVL.

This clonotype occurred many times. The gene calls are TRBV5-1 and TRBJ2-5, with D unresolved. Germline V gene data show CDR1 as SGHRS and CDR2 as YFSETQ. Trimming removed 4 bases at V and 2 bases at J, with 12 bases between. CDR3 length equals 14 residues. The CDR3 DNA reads TGCGCCAGCAGCCCTGGCTCGACTCAAGAGACCCAGTACTTC. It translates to CASSPGSTQETQYF.

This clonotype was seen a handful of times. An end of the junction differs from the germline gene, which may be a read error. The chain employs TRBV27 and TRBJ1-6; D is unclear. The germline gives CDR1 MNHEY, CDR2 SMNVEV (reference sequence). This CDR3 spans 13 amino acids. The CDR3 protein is CASSFTHTGPLNF. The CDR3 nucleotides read TGTGCCAGCAGTTTTACCCACACCGGACCCCTCAACTTT.

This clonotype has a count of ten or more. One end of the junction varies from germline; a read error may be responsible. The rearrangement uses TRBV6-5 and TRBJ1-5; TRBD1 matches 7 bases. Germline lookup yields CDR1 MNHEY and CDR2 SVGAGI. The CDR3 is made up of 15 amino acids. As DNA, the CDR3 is TGTGCCAGCAGACAACGGGACAGTAGCAATCAGCCCCAGAATTTT. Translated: CASRQRDSSNQPQNF.

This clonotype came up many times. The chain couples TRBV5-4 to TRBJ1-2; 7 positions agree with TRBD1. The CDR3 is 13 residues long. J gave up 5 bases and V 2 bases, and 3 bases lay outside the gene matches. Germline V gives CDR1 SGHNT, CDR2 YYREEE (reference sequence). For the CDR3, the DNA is TGTGCCAGCAGCTTCACAGGGGCATATGGCTACACCTTC. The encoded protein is CASSFTGAYGYTF. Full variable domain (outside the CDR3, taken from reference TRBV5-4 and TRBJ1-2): ETGVTQSPTHLIKTRGQQVTLRCSSQSGHNTVSWYQQALGQGPQFIFQYYREEENGRGNFPPRFSGLQFPNYSSELNVNALELDDSALYLCASSFTGAYGYTFGSGTRLTVV.

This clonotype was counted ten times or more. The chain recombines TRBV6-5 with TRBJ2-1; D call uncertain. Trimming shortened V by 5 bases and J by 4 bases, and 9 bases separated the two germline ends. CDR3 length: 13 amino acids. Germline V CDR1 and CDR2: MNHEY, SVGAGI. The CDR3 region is CASSAYVYNEQFF. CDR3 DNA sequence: TGTGCCAGCAGTGCTTACGTTTACAATGAGCAGTTCTTC.

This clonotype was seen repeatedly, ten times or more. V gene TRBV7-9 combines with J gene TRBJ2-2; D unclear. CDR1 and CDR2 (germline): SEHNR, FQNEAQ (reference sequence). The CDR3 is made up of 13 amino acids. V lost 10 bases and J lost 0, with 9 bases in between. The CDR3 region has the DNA TGTGCCACCACAACTGCGAACACCGGGGAGCTGTTTTTT. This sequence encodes CATTTANTGELFF.

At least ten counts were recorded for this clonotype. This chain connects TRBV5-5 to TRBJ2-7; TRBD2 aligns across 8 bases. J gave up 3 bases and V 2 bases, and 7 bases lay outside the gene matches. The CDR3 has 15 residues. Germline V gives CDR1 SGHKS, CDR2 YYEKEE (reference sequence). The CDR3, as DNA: TGTGCCAGCAGCTTAACTAGCGGCAGTTACTACGAGCAGTACTTC. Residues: CASSLTSGSYYEQYF.

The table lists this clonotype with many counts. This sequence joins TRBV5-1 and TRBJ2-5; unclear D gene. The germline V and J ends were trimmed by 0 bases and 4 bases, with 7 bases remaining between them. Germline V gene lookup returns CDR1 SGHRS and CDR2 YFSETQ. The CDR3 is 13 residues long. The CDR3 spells CASSLGWSETQYF. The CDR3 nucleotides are TGCGCCAGCAGCTTGGGATGGTCAGAGACCCAGTACTTC.

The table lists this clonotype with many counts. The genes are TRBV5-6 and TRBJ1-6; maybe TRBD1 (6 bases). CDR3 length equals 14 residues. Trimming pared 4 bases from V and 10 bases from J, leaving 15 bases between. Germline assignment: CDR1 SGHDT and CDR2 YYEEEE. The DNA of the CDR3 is TGTGCCAGCAGCCTCACAGGGACCGGATCACCCCTCCACTTT. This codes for CASSLTGTGSPLHF.

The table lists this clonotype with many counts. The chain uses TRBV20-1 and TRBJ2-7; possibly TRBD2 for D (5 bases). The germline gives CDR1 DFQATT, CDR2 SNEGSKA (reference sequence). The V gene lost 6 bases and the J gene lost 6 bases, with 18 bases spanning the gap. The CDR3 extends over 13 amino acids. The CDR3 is CSARKLGLTEQYF. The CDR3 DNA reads TGCAGTGCCCGCAAACTAGGTCTCACCGAGCAGTACTTC.

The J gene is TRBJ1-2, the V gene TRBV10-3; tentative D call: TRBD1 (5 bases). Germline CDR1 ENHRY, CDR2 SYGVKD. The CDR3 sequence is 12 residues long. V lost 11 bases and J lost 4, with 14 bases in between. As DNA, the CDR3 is TGTGCCGCGAGCGAAGGGGCCTATGGCTACACCTTC. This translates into CAASEGAYGYTF.